Included here is one TCR beta chain sequence, with context. The entry originates in a study of shared clonotypes between healthy human individuals. V lost 6 bases and J 12 bases, leaving 17 bases between the germline ends. Germline assignment: CDR1 SNHLY and CDR2 FYNNEI. The CDR3 has 13 residues. Profiled with immunoSEQ multiplex PCR; TCRdb holds only in-frame clones, not every one. In the table there are some 2 million clones, 85% to 95% of which are singletons. The rearrangement joins TRBV2 to TRBJ1-4; D unresolved. The sample taken for sequencing was naive CD4+ T cells sorted from blood. Subset reported: CD45RA+ positively selected. The source is a man between 18 and 35 years old in good health. The CDR3 DNA reads as TGTGCCAGCAGGAGGGATGTCGGGGAGGAACTGTTTTTT. This gives the protein CASRRDVGEELFF. The full variable domain, rest sourced from reference TRBV2 and TRBJ1-4, is EPEVTQTPSHQVTQMGQEVILRCVPISNHLYFYWYRQILGQKVEFLVSFYNNEISEKSEIFDDQFSVERPDGSNFTLKIRSTKLEDSAMYFCASRRDVGEELFFGSGTQLSVL.